The TCR beta chain described here comes from a study of shared clonotypes between healthy human individuals. Sequencing was performed with immunoSEQ multiplex PCR; in TCRdb, only in-frame clones are kept and a portion is missing. The sample gives around 440,000 clones, about 74% of which show up once; around 13% is in the top ten. Trimming cost V 7 bases and J 7 bases; bases outside gene matches: 10. The CDR3 contains 13 residues. Germline-derived CDR1 and CDR2 are SQVTM and ANQGSEA. V and J are TRBV29-1 and TRBJ2-1; TRBD2 agrees at 7 bases. The sequence came from a woman in her thirties or forties in good health. Some clones in this sample may be carry-over from other donors' samples. The sample was PBMCs. In DNA, the CDR3 is TGCAGCGGCGAAGGCGGGGGATTTAATGAGCAGTTCTTC. It is translated as CSGEGGGFNEQFF.